Listed here are 15 T cell receptor beta chains from one sample, sequenced in a study of monozygotic twins with inflammatory bowel disease. TCRdb reprocessed the 5' RACE reads; each CDR3 protein has one entry and no DNA is given. This sample's table reports 310,000 or so distinct CDR3 sequences. Sequencing was carried out using blood. The receptors were sampled from a human donor with ulcerative colitis or Crohn's disease, or a healthy co-twin of an affected twin (not recorded which).

The V gene is TRBV5-1, the J gene TRBJ1-2; TCRdb designates TRBD1, a call that cannot be tested without DNA. CDR1 is SGHRS, CDR2 YFSETQ, per germline. CDR3 length: 13 residues. This CDR3 is CASGPAGGYGYTF. The whole variable domain, filled in from reference TRBV5-1 and TRBJ1-2, reads KAGVTQTPRYLIKTRGQQVTLSCSPISGHRSVSWYQQTPGQGLQFLFEYFSETQRNKGNFPGRFSGRQFSNSRSEMNVSTLELGDSALYLCASGPAGGYGYTFGSGTRLTVV.

The chain uses TRBV20-1 and TRBJ1-6; the TCRdb D gene call, TRBD1, has no DNA to confirm it. The length of the CDR3 is 13 residues. CDR1 DFQATT and CDR2 SNEGSKA come from the germline V gene (reference sequence). CDR3 amino acids: CSAPDSNNSPLHF.

CDR3 region: CASSSFGTADNEQFF. The V gene is TRBV27, the J gene TRBJ2-1; the D gene TCRdb calls, TRBD1, cannot be checked with no DNA. Germline CDR1 and CDR2: MNHEY and SMNVEV (reference sequence). CDR3 size: 15 residues.

This chain connects TRBV27 to TRBJ2-1; TCRdb selects TRBD2, and the lack of DNA leaves this call unchecked. The CDR3 is 15 amino acids. Germline V gene data show CDR1 as MNHEY and CDR2 as SMNVEV (reference sequence). CDR3 sequence: CASRPGLGYLDEQFF.

The CDR3 loop reads CATSRGTSGGTDTQYF. The chain joins TRBV15 to TRBJ2-3; TCRdb designates TRBD2, a call that cannot be tested without DNA. The CDR3 sequence is 16 residues long. Looked up from germline, CDR1 is LNHNV and CDR2 is YYDKDF (reference sequence).

The chain joins TRBV3-1 to TRBJ1-2; without DNA, the TCRdb call of TRBD1 cannot be checked. The CDR3 runs to 16 residues. Germline CDR1 LGHDT, CDR2 YNNKEL (reference sequence). The CDR3 sequence: CASSLGSGPRGYGYTF.

The chain is built from TRBV21-1 and TRBJ1-2; TCRdb calls TRBD1, which cannot be checked without DNA. TRBV21-1 is shown as a pseudogene. The CDR3 is 16 residues long. The CDR3: CAISKARSGQGEGYTF.

The chain combines TRBV20-1 with TRBJ2-7; as DNA is missing, the TRBD1 call by TCRdb cannot be tested. Germline V gives CDR1 DFQATT, CDR2 SNEGSKA (reference sequence). CDR3 length equals 12 residues. CDR3 amino acids: CSARDPGREQYF.

This sequence joins TRBV7-9 and TRBJ2-3; as DNA is missing, the TRBD1 call by TCRdb cannot be tested. This CDR3 contains 15 residues. From germline, CDR1 is SEHNR and CDR2 FQNEAQ (reference sequence). CDR3 region: CASSHYRGATDTQYF.

The rearrangement uses TRBV30 and TRBJ1-1. CDR3 size: 13 residues. The germline V gene has CDR1 GTSNPN and CDR2 SVGIG (reference sequence). The CDR3 is CAWDLYRNTEAFF.

The rearrangement joins TRBV7-6 to TRBJ2-7; TCRdb indicates TRBD1, and absent DNA this call remains unverified. CDR1 and CDR2 (germline): SGHVS, FNYEAQ. This CDR3 is 13 amino acids long. The CDR3 loop reads CASSFPPSYEQYF.

V usage is TRBV24-1 and J usage is TRBJ1-2; TCRdb returns TRBD1, unconfirmable since there is no DNA. Germline CDR1 and CDR2: KGHDR and SFDVKD. The CDR3 is 16 amino acids. CDR3 residues: CATSDSLGGQNYGYTF.

The chain joins TRBV5-1 to TRBJ2-1; TCRdb lists TRBD1, though no DNA is available to test this call. The CDR3 extends over 15 amino acids. Germline loops: CDR1 SGHRS, CDR2 YFSETQ. This chain's CDR3 is CASSSWTEKYNEQFF.

The genes are TRBV14 and TRBJ1-3. Looked up from germline, CDR1 is SGHDN and CDR2 is FVKESK. The CDR3 has 15 amino acids. The CDR3 spells CASSQFRTPGNTIYF.

The chain carries TRBV5-1 and TRBJ1-1; TCRdb lists TRBD1, though no DNA is available to test this call. Per the germline V gene, CDR1 is SGHRS and CDR2 is YFSETQ. The CDR3 spans 15 residues. CDR3 protein: CASSSTGGLNLEAFF.